This passage covers 3 T cell receptor beta chains from one sample sequenced in a study of brain metastases from non-small cell lung cancer. The protocol was immunoSEQ multiplex PCR, while the TCRdb copy is restricted to in-frame clones and leaves out a portion. The sample includes about 4,300 clones, around 89% of them seen just once. Sequencing was performed on primary lung tumor tissue. Receptors originate from a donor at least 40 years old with non-small cell lung cancer.

The V gene is TRBV24-1, the J gene TRBJ2-2; D is ambiguous. From germline, CDR1 is KGHDR and CDR2 SFDVKD. The CDR3 has 15 amino acids. Trimming stripped 3 bases from V and 3 bases from J, with 10 bases between. The CDR3 sequence: CATSDAPRDTGELFF. CDR3 bases: TGTGCCACCAGTGATGCCCCTAGGGACACCGGGGAGCTGTTTTTT.

The V and J genes are TRBV3-1 (or the pseudogene TRBV3-2) and TRBJ1-6; the match to TRBD1 covers 9 bases. The CDR3 contains 16 residues. CDR1 is LGHDT and CDR2 is YNNKEL in the germline V gene (reference sequence). Losses at the gene ends were 4 bases for V and 7 bases for J; bases not matched to a gene: 8. Here the CDR3 reads CASSRSAGQGNSPLHF. The CDR3 nucleotides are TGTGCCAGCAGCCGTTCCGCTGGACAGGGGAATTCACCCCTCCACTTT.

The chain joins TRBV11-1 to TRBJ1-2, with 8 bases fitting TRBD1. After removal of 2 bases from V and 6 bases from J, the junction contained 2 bases not matched to a gene. This CDR3 has 13 amino acids. Germline V gives CDR1 SGHAT, CDR2 FQDESV (reference sequence). The CDR3 DNA reads as TGTGCCAGCAGCTTATCAGGGGGCCATGGCTACACCTTC. The encoded protein is CASSLSGGHGYTF.